The clone carrying this T cell receptor (beta chain) has just a few counts. What it binds is unknown. The CDR3 is made up of 13 amino acids. Germline V gene sequence: CDR1 MNHEY, CDR2 SVGAGI. The trim removed 4 bases at V and 5 bases at J, leaving 3 bases unmatched. This specimen comes from a study of blood T cells in healthy people across ages. Study results and caveats: Naive CD4+ cell counts and diversity both ran higher in long-lived than in aged donors.

For the second PCR, which ran for about 7 to 11 cycles, a sample-barcoded 5' primer and a J-beta primer mix were used. TCRdb re-analysed the 5' RACE reads in MiXCR, keeping a single row per CDR3 protein. The sample shows more than 700,000 distinct CDR3 sequences, about 45% of them seen only once. The rearrangement joins TRBV6-5 to TRBJ2-7; 9 bases line up with TRBD1. Sequencing input: blood. This sequence was found in a man older than 75 in good health. CDR3 DNA: TGTGCCAGCAGTTGGACAGGGGCCAACGAGCAGTACTTC. Its translation is CASSWTGANEQYF.